The T cell receptor (beta chain) under discussion was sequenced for a study of T cell changes during pregnancy in multiple sclerosis. This CDR3 has 15 residues. Between the trimmed V and J ends, which lost 8 bases and 4 bases, there was a span of 18 bases. Germline values: CDR1 KGHSH, CDR2 LQKENI. Generated by immunoSEQ multiplex PCR, the TCRdb table keeps only in-frame clones and is missing some. The table lists some 61,000 clones, more than 80% of them singletons. The sequenced sample was peripheral blood, obtained in the second trimester of pregnancy. The chain employs TRBV18 and TRBJ2-1; D is perhaps TRBD2 (6 bases). The TCR sequence derives from a female donor with multiple sclerosis, enrolled in a pregnancy study. Written as DNA, the CDR3 is TGTGCCAGCCTCTGGAGGGAAGAGGGTTACAATGAGCAGTTCTTC. Residues: CASLWREEGYNEQFF.